The T cell receptor beta chain under discussion was sequenced for a study of blood T cell repertoires in COVID-19. On the study more broadly: Sites in the United States, Italy and Spain provided acute and convalescent COVID-19 samples. In each case, the material was cDNA or gDNA derived from T cells, B-cell-depleted T cells, or PBMCs.

Generated by immunoSEQ multiplex PCR, the TCRdb table keeps only in-frame clones and is missing some. The sample includes about 210,000 clones, about 83% seen only once; the top ten take about 8%. Trimming cost V 1 base and J 6 bases, with 9 bases left between them. The CDR3 has 13 amino acids. Per germline, CDR1 SGHAT and CDR2 FQNNGV. This TCR was sampled from a woman between 50 and 59 years old with active or convalescent COVID-19. Input material: peripheral blood. V is TRBV11-2 and J is TRBJ1-2, with D perhaps TRBD1 (5 bases). As DNA, the CDR3 is TGTGCCAGCAGCTTAGCAGGGCTCAATGGCTACACCTTC. This encodes CASSLAGLNGYTF.